These 31 T cell receptor beta chains were all obtained from the same sample, sequenced in a study of control samples from healthy donors and cancer patients. Repertoires were generated with immunoSEQ multiplex PCR, while TCRdb's copy carries only in-frame clones and drops some. This sample yields 120,000 to 150,000 clones, of which roughly 93% are seen a single time; roughly 5.5% belongs to the top ten. The source material was blood. The receptors were gathered from a man between 18 and 29 years old in good health.

The rearrangement uses TRBV7-2 and TRBJ2-1; D not certain. CDR3 length equals 13 residues. The germline V and J ends were trimmed by 4 bases and 9 bases, with 13 bases remaining between them. Germline CDR1 reads SGHTA; CDR2 reads FQGNSA. This CDR3 reads CASSWTDLREQFF. The CDR3 bases are TGTGCCAGCAGCTGGACCGATCTGCGTGAGCAGTTCTTC.

The chain employs TRBV7-2 and TRBJ2-4; D call uncertain. The V end was cut by 1 base, the J end by 3 bases, with 7 bases between. This CDR3 region has 14 residues. Germline-derived CDR1 and CDR2 are SGHTA and FQGNSA. The CDR3 nucleotides read TGTGCCAGCAGCTTAGACCAGGTCAAAAACATTCAGTACTTC. As protein: CASSLDQVKNIQYF.

V usage is TRBV5-1 and J usage is TRBJ2-7, with TRBD2 matching over 9 bases. This CDR3 has 14 residues. V shed 6 bases, J shed 3 bases, and the junction held 7 bases outside the gene matches. Germline V CDR1 and CDR2: SGHRS, YFSETQ. CDR3 in amino acids: CASNGAGGDYEQYF. As DNA, the CDR3 is TGCGCCAGCAACGGAGCGGGGGGAGACTACGAGCAGTACTTC.

The chain carries TRBV3-1 (or the pseudogene TRBV3-2) and TRBJ2-1; 7 bases line up with TRBD2. The J segment lost 7 bases and the V segment lost 6 bases, leaving 12 bases of the junction unmatched. The CDR3 extends over 15 amino acids. Germline loops: CDR1 LGHDT, CDR2 YNNKEL (reference sequence). In DNA form, the CDR3 reads TGTGCCAGCAGACCCGGACCAGCGGGGAAGAATGAGCAGTTCTTC. As protein: CASRPGPAGKNEQFF.

Notes on this clone: The sample holds other DNA sequences that translate to the same CDR3. The chain employs TRBV7-9 and TRBJ2-5, with TRBD1 as a possible D gene (5 bases). The germline V gene has CDR1 SEHNR and CDR2 FQNEAQ (reference sequence). This CDR3 has 13 residues. With 6 bases removed from V and 3 bases from J, the gap between germline ends came to 11 bases. The CDR3 DNA reads TGTGCCAGCAGTTTGGCAGGGAAAGAGACCCAGTACTTC. Translation: CASSLAGKETQYF. Full variable domain (rest looked up from reference TRBV7-9 and TRBJ2-5): DTGVSQNPRHKITKRGQNVTFRCDPISEHNRLYWYRQTLGQGPEFLTYFQNEAQLEKSRLLSDRFSAERPKGSFSTLEIQRTEQGDSAMYLCASSLAGKETQYFGPGTRLLVL.

The chain couples TRBV7-8 to TRBJ1-6, with D perhaps matching TRBD1 (5 bases). CDR3 size: 14 residues. The germline V gene has CDR1 SGHVS and CDR2 FQNEAQ. Trimming took 8 bases from V and 3 from J, leaving 11 bases between them. The CDR3 region has the DNA TGTGCCAGCCTTGACAGATTCTATAATTCACCCCTCCACTTT. Translation: CASLDRFYNSPLHF.

This clone was counted a single time. The chain couples TRBV5-4 to TRBJ2-1, with D perhaps TRBD2 (5 bases). In germline, CDR1 is SGHNT, CDR2 YYREEE (reference sequence). V was cut by 10 bases and J by 5 bases, with 31 bases left in between. There are 18 residues in the CDR3. The DNA of the CDR3 is TGTGCCCGCCGGCTCCGGCCGGGCCGAGGGCCGACCCACAATGAGCAGTTCTTC. Amino acid sequence: CARRLRPGRGPTHNEQFF. Looking up the rest from reference TRBV5-4 and TRBJ2-1 gives the full variable domain: ETGVTQSPTHLIKTRGQQVTLRCSSQSGHNTVSWYQQALGQGPQFIFQYYREEENGRGNFPPRFSGLQFPNYSSELNVNALELDDSALYLCARRLRPGRGPTHNEQFFGPGTRLTVL.

The gene calls are TRBV7-2 and TRBJ2-1; perhaps TRBD2 as D (6 bases). This CDR3 has 16 residues. From germline, CDR1 is SGHTA and CDR2 FQGNSA. V dropped 1 base and J dropped 2 bases, with 12 bases sitting between them. The CDR3 sequence is CASSLVRGSTYNEQFF. The CDR3 nucleotides are TGTGCCAGCAGCTTAGTCCGGGGGAGCACCTACAATGAGCAGTTCTTC.

J is TRBJ2-7 and V is TRBV7-2, with D hard to call. From germline, CDR1 is SGHTA and CDR2 FQGNSA. The CDR3 contains 12 residues. The V end lost 2 bases, the J end lost 2 bases, and 4 bases lay between the germline ends. CDR3 sequence: CASSLNPYEQYF. In nucleotides, the CDR3 is TGTGCCAGCAGCTTAAACCCCTACGAGCAGTACTTC.

V gene TRBV12-5 combines with J gene TRBJ1-5, with D hard to call. Per germline, CDR1 LGHNT and CDR2 FRNRAP. This CDR3 has 16 residues. The V end was cut by 3 bases, the J end by 2 bases, with 14 bases between. The CDR3 nucleotides read TGTGCTAGTGGTTTCGCTATACGCGAGGGCAATCAGCCCCAGCATTTT. It is translated as CASGFAIREGNQPQHF.

CDR3 residues: CAWSTGAETQYF. The CDR3 DNA reads TGTGCCTGGAGTACAGGGGCAGAGACCCAGTACTTC. The chain uses TRBV30 and TRBJ2-5, with 7 bases lining up with TRBD1. The CDR3 consists of 12 residues. Germline V gene sequence: CDR1 GTSNPN, CDR2 SVGIG (reference sequence). The J segment lost 4 bases and the V segment lost 2 bases, leaving 1 base of the junction unmatched.

The rearrangement joins TRBV30 to TRBJ2-3, with unresolved D. Trimming removed 0 bases at V and 1 base at J, with 5 bases between. Looked up from germline, CDR1 is GTSNPN and CDR2 is SVGIG (reference sequence). The CDR3 covers 13 residues. CDR3 in DNA: TGTGCCTGGAGTGTATTGGGCACAGATACGCAGTATTTT. It specifies CAWSVLGTDTQYF.

CDR3: CASTRRDGNSPLHF. CDR3 coding DNA: TGTGCCAGCACCCGCCGGGACGGTAATTCACCCCTCCACTTT. The chain recombines TRBV2 with TRBJ1-6, with a weak D call TRBD1 (5 bases). In germline, CDR1 is SNHLY, CDR2 FYNNEI. This CDR3 region has 14 residues. The V gene lost 7 bases and the J gene lost 6 bases, with 13 bases spanning the gap. Full variable domain (outside the CDR3, taken from reference TRBV2 and TRBJ1-6): EPEVTQTPSHQVTQMGQEVILRCVPISNHLYFYWYRQILGQKVEFLVSFYNNEISEKSEIFDDQFSVERPDGSNFTLKIRSTKLEDSAMYFCASTRRDGNSPLHFGNGTRLTVT.

The V gene is TRBV7-2, the J gene TRBJ1-6, with D hard to call. CDR3 length: 15 amino acids. CDR1 and CDR2 (germline): SGHTA, FQGNSA. Between the trimmed V and J ends, which lost 1 base and 5 bases, there was a span of 9 bases. The CDR3, as DNA: TGTGCCAGCAGCTTAGTTGGCCTCAATAATTCACCCCTCCACTTT. It encodes CASSLVGLNNSPLHF.

This rearrangement joins TRBV4-2 to TRBJ2-2; possibly TRBD2 for D (5 bases). The ends were cut back, 4 bases at V and 6 bases at J, with 18 bases in the middle. Germline lookup yields CDR1 LGHNA and CDR2 YNFKEQ. This CDR3 is built from 16 residues. The CDR3 loop is CASSLNPGPGAGELFF. In DNA form, the CDR3 reads TGTGCCAGCAGCCTAAACCCGGGCCCCGGGGCCGGGGAGCTGTTTTTT.

This chain uses TRBV6-5 with TRBJ2-2, with 8 bases aligning to TRBD2. The ends lost 2 bases at V and 3 bases at J; junction bases unmatched: 5. CDR3 length equals 16 residues. Germline values: CDR1 MNHEY, CDR2 SVGAGI. In DNA, the CDR3 is TGTGCCAGCAGTTACGGGGCGGGAGGAGACACCGGGGAGCTGTTTTTT. It is translated as CASSYGAGGDTGELFF.

The CDR3 nucleotides read TGCGCCAGCAGCCCCATTAGGACTAGCGGGAGAAAAGAGACCCAGTACTTC. Translated: CASSPIRTSGRKETQYF. The V call is TRBV4-1, the J call TRBJ2-5, with 13 bases that match TRBD2. The CDR3 runs to 17 residues. Germline trimming cut 4 bases from V and 3 bases from J; bases unmatched to any gene: 8. The germline CDR1 and CDR2 sequences are MGHRA and YSYEKL.

This rearrangement joins TRBV28 to TRBJ1-5; D is possibly TRBD1 (5 bases). The CDR3 contains 15 residues. The germline gives CDR1 MDHEN, CDR2 SYDVKM. The V end was cut by 3 bases, the J end by 4 bases, with 13 bases between. The CDR3 DNA reads TGTGCCAGCAGTTTTACGTCAGGGAGGAATCAGCCCCAGCATTTT. It yields the protein CASSFTSGRNQPQHF.

The gene calls are TRBV12-3 or TRBV12-4 and TRBJ1-1, with unresolved D. CDR3 size: 13 residues. V gave up 4 bases and J gave up 5 bases, with 11 bases separating them. The chain's CDR3 is CASSSEVSTEAFF. The CDR3 DNA follows: TGTGCCAGCAGTTCAGAGGTCTCTACTGAAGCTTTCTTT.

J is TRBJ1-1 and V is TRBV7-9; D is unresolved. V was pared by 5 bases and J by 7 bases, with 5 bases between. This CDR3 comprises 10 residues. Germline V lookup: CDR1 SEHNR, CDR2 FQNEAQ (reference sequence). The CDR3, as DNA: TGTGCCAGCAGCGTCGGTGAAGCTTTCTTT. This gives the protein CASSVGEAFF.

CDR3 region: CASSLTRLMDSPLHF. CDR3 nucleotide sequence: TGTGCCAGCAGCCTCACGAGGCTCATGGATTCACCCCTCCACTTT. The chain couples TRBV3-1 (or the pseudogene TRBV3-2) to TRBJ1-6; no clear D gene. Germline V gives CDR1 LGHDT, CDR2 YNNKEL (reference sequence). The V end lost 4 bases, the J end lost 8 bases, and 15 bases lay between the germline ends. The CDR3 extends over 15 amino acids.

This chain joins TRBV30 and TRBJ2-4; 7 positions agree with TRBD2. This CDR3 has 14 residues. J was trimmed by 4 bases and V by 1 base; bases with no gene match: 4. The germline CDR1 and CDR2 sequences are GTSNPN and SVGIG (reference sequence). The CDR3 region has the DNA TGTGCCTGGAGTGGGGCTAGCGGAAAAAACATTCAGTACTTC. Amino acid sequence: CAWSGASGKNIQYF.

CDR3 protein: CAISRDRGDNQPQHF. As DNA, the CDR3 is TGTGCCATCAGCCGGGACAGGGGAGACAATCAGCCCCAGCATTTT. This chain uses TRBV10-3 with TRBJ1-5, with 10 bases matching TRBD1. After removal of 6 bases from V and 3 bases from J, the junction contained 5 bases not matched to a gene. From germline, CDR1 is ENHRY and CDR2 SYGVKD. The CDR3 runs to 15 residues.

V and J are TRBV21-1 and TRBJ1-6; TRBD1 is the table's D call and was not checked against the DNA. TRBV21-1 is a pseudogene locus. CDR3 length: 20 amino acids. CDR3 sequence: CASSKGVVGRIKLINSPLHF. The DNA of the CDR3 is TGTGCCAGCAGCAAAGGAGTAGTGGGGCGCATAAAATTGATTAATTCACCCCTCCACTTT.

The table lists this clone with a few counts. The V gene is TRBV7-2, the J gene TRBJ1-5, with a tentative D call TRBD1 (5 bases). This CDR3 is 16 amino acids long. Germline lookup yields CDR1 SGHTA and CDR2 FQGNSA. V dropped 5 bases and J dropped 0 bases, with 14 bases sitting between them. The CDR3 DNA follows: TGTGCCAGCAGCCTCGGGGGGGGATATAGCAATCAGCCCCAGCATTTT. It encodes CASSLGGGYSNQPQHF.

V usage is TRBV4-1 and J usage is TRBJ2-2, with 8 bases lining up with TRBD2. CDR1 is MGHRA, CDR2 YSYEKL, per germline. The J segment lost 7 bases and the V segment lost 4 bases, leaving 17 bases of the junction unmatched. The CDR3 has 18 amino acids. The CDR3, as DNA: TGCGCCAGCAGCCCAGCCAGCGGGAGCTTGAAAGGGGGCGGGGAGCTGTTTTTT. Translating gives CASSPASGSLKGGGELFF.

J is TRBJ1-5 and V is TRBV19; D unclear. The V gene's germline CDR1 is LNHDA and CDR2 SQIVND (reference sequence). CDR3 length: 13 amino acids. The V end was cut by 3 bases, the J end by 1 base, with 4 bases between. CDR3: CASSMISNQPQHF. The CDR3 DNA follows: TGTGCCAGTAGTATGATAAGCAATCAGCCCCAGCATTTT.

The rearrangement uses TRBV28 and TRBJ1-2; perhaps TRBD1 as D (5 bases). The V gene lost 6 bases and the J gene lost 4 bases, with 12 bases spanning the gap. The CDR3 totals 13 residues. Germline V gene sequence: CDR1 MDHEN, CDR2 SYDVKM. This CDR3 is CASRQQARYGYTF. CDR3 nucleotide sequence: TGTGCCAGCAGGCAACAGGCCCGCTATGGCTACACCTTC.

The gene calls are TRBV5-6 and TRBJ2-2; the D gene is possibly TRBD2 (6 bases). The germline V gene has CDR1 SGHDT and CDR2 YYEEEE. The CDR3 has 15 residues. Between the trimmed V and J ends, which lost 1 base and 1 base, there was a span of 8 bases. DNA of the CDR3: TGTGCCAGCAGCTTGACGGAGGGGAACACCGGGGAGCTGTTTTTT. Residues: CASSLTEGNTGELFF.

V and J are TRBV5-1 and TRBJ2-1; 10 nucleotides align to TRBD1. CDR1 and CDR2 from the germline V gene are SGHRS and YFSETQ. There are 15 residues in the CDR3. J gave up 6 bases and V 3 bases, and 6 bases lay outside the gene matches. The CDR3 nucleotides read TGCGCCAGCAGCTACCGGGACAGGGGCTTCAATGAGCAGTTCTTC. Its translation: CASSYRDRGFNEQFF. The full variable domain, rest sourced from reference TRBV5-1 and TRBJ2-1, is KAGVTQTPRYLIKTRGQQVTLSCSPISGHRSVSWYQQTPGQGLQFLFEYFSETQRNKGNFPGRFSGRQFSNSRSEMNVSTLELGDSALYLCASSYRDRGFNEQFFGPGTRLTVL.

V usage is TRBV18 and J usage is TRBJ2-7; D is undetermined. V lost 0 bases to trimming and J lost 3 bases, with 6 bases between them. The CDR3 has 13 amino acids. Per germline, CDR1 KGHSH and CDR2 LQKENI. DNA for the CDR3: TGTGCCAGCTCACCACCGGTAGGCTACGAGCAGTACTTC. Translation: CASSPPVGYEQYF.